The present TCR beta chain was sequenced within a study of T cells in localized non-small cell lung cancer. A remark on this clone: Its antigen is not identified.

CDR3 length: 15 amino acids. Germline loops: CDR1 MNHNS, CDR2 SASEGT. Trimming cost V 4 bases and J 6 bases; bases outside gene matches: 9. Study-wide results and limits: T cell clonality was highest in uninvolved adjacent lung, above tumor. The tumor had only one region sequenced, so heterogeneity remains possible. Density of T cells in blood, when higher, went with longer overall survival. Appearances in adjacent lung were noted for a median about 60 of the top 100 tumor clones.

The repertoire was sequenced with immunoSEQ multiplex PCR; TCRdb's copy has only in-frame clones and lacks some. The data contain some 38,000 clones, 90% to 95% of them singletons. Sequencing used peripheral blood, obtained before any cancer treatment. This TCR was sampled from a female donor older than 55 with stage I lung adenocarcinoma. The chain combines TRBV6-1 with TRBJ1-5; 7 nucleotides line up with TRBD1. The CDR3 coding sequence is TGTGCCAGCAGTGTCCAGGGGGGAGAGAGTCAGCCCCAGCATTTT. Amino acids: CASSVQGGESQPQHF.